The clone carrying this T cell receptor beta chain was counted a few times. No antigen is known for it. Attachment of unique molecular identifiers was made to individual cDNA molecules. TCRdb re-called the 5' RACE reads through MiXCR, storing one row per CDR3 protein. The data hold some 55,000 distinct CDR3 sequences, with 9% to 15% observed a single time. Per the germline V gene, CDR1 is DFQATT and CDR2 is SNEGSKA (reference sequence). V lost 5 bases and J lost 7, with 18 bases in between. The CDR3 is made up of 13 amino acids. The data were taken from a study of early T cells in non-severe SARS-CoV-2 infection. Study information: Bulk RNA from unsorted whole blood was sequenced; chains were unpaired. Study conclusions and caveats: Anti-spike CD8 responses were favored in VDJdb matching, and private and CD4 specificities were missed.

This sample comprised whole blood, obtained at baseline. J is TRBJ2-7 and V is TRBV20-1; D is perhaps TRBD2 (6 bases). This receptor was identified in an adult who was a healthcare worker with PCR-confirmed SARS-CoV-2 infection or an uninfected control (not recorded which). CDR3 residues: CSAPLEGGWEQYF. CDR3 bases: TGCAGTGCTCCCCTAGAGGGAGGTTGGGAGCAGTACTTC.